The TCR beta chain described here comes from a study of OX40 agonist ivuxolimab in advanced cancers. On the study more broadly: Partial responses, seen in three patients, involved one hepatocellular carcinoma and two cutaneous melanomas.

Trimming cost V 2 bases and J 5 bases, with 10 bases left between them. This CDR3 spans 13 amino acids. Germline loops: CDR1 SGHRS, CDR2 YFSETQ. TCRdb keeps only in-frame clones here, not all; method: immunoSEQ multiplex PCR. The sample holds about 69,000 clones, 90% seen once. The sample here was CD4+ or CD8+ T cells sorted from blood, taken in a trial of the OX40 agonist ivuxolimab. The receptor's source is an adult with an advanced solid tumor such as melanoma, head and neck, liver or kidney cancer. This chain links TRBV5-1 with TRBJ1-1, with D possibly matching TRBD1 (5 bases). The CDR3 region has the DNA TGCGCCAGCAGCTTCGACGGGGGGACTGAAGCTTTCTTT. Residues: CASSFDGGTEAFF.